This is a list of T cell receptor beta chains from one sample in a study of human T cells and chemical hapten exposure. Using its own MiXCR run on the RACE reads, TCRdb lists one record per CDR3 protein. The data show about 260,000 distinct CDR3 sequences, approximately 8.6% seen once. The input for sequencing was whole blood, taken in connection with sensitization to the hapten diphenylcyclopropenone (DPC). The origin of the receptors is a middle-aged woman with alopecia areata. Some clones in this sample may be carry-over from other donors' samples. CDR3s include the opening cysteine and the closing phenylalanine or tryptophan. A D gene is named only where the DNA matches it firmly. For some rows the clone size is stated as once, few or many, or as a class when expanded; others skip it.

v_call	j_call	d_call	clone_size	cdr3_aa	cdr3_nt
TRBV24-1	TRBJ2-4	TRBD2	many	CATSGTSGSLNIQYF	TGTGCCACCAGTGGGACTAGCGGGAGCTTAAACATTCAGTACTTC
TRBV6-1	TRBJ2-5	TRBD2	-	CASSAGASGRETQYF	TGTGCCAGCAGTGCTGGGGCTAGCGGGAGGGAAACCCAGTACTTC
TRBV20-1	TRBJ1-6	-	few	CSASRQAGDSPLHF	TGCAGTGCTAGTAGGCAGGCCGGGGATTCACCCCTCCACTTT
TRBV28	TRBJ1-4	-	-	CASSSAEGVPNEKLFF	TGTGCCAGCAGCTCTGCGGAGGGGGTTCCTAATGAAAAACTGTTTTTT
TRBV2	TRBJ1-5	-	few	CASSDRPQPQHF	TGTGCCAGCAGTGATAGACCCCAGCCCCAGCATTTT
TRBV20-1	TRBJ2-7	-	many	CSARDDSGGPYEQYF	TGCAGTGCTAGAGATGACTCAGGCGGGCCCTACGAGCAGTACTTC
TRBV28	TRBJ1-1	-	few	CASNPTGGLPAFF	TGTGCCAGCAATCCTACGGGGGGGCTCCCGGCTTTCTTT
TRBV29-1	TRBJ2-7	-	many	CSVEGQGGTSYEQYF	TGCAGCGTTGAAGGGCAGGGGGGGACGTCCTACGAGCAGTACTTC
TRBV7-2	TRBJ1-5	-	few	CASRRDSNQPQHF	TGTGCCAGCAGGAGGGATAGCAATCAGCCCCAGCATTTT
TRBV11-2	TRBJ2-3	TRBD2	many	CASSLSWQAGASDTQYF	TGTGCCAGCAGCTTGAGTTGGCAGGCGGGAGCTTCAGATACGCAGTATTTT
TRBV29-1	TRBJ1-1	-	-	CGVAEQGNTEAFF	TGCGGCGTCGCCGAGCAGGGGAACACTGAAGCTTTCTTT
TRBV5-1	TRBJ1-2	TRBD1	-	CASSTGGQGGRYTF	TGCGCCAGCAGCACTGGGGGACAGGGTGGACGCTACACCTTC
TRBV6-2/TRBV6-3	TRBJ2-2	-	few	CASSSAQGPGELFF	TGTGCCAGCAGTTCCGCTCAGGGGCCCGGGGAGCTGTTTTTT
TRBV4-3	TRBJ2-2	-	-	CASSQAVRTGELFF	TGCGCCAGCAGCCAAGCTGTCCGGACCGGGGAGCTGTTTTTT
TRBV7-9	TRBJ2-1	-	many	CASRLEYNEQFF	TGTGCCAGCAGATTAGAGTACAATGAGCAGTTCTTC
TRBV28	TRBJ2-3	-	-	CASSSRGAYTDTQYF	TGTGCCAGCAGTTCCAGGGGGGCCTACACAGATACGCAGTATTTT
TRBV7-9	TRBJ2-7	-	few	CASSFSGLRGSQEF	TGTGCCAGCAGCTTCTCAGGGTTAAGGGGTTCTCAGGAGTTC
TRBV7-6	TRBJ2-5	-	few	CASSPQQGTQYF	TGTGCCAGCAGCCCCCAGCAGGGGACCCAGTACTTC
TRBV28	TRBJ1-2	-	many	CASSSAPGLGGYTF	TGTGCCAGCAGTTCTGCCCCGGGACTGGGAGGCTACACCTTC
TRBV7-6	TRBJ1-2	-	few	CASSPSPGGYGYTF	TGTGCCAGCAGCCCTAGTCCGGGCGGCTATGGCTACACCTTC
TRBV18	TRBJ1-5	-	-	CASSPNGGSGPQHF	TGTGCCAGCTCACCAAACGGCGGATCGGGGCCCCAGCATTTT
TRBV6-5	TRBJ1-5	TRBD1	few	CATSGQRGNQPQHF	TGTGCCACCTCGGGACAGCGAGGAAATCAGCCCCAGCATTTT
TRBV28	TRBJ2-7	TRBD2	few	CASSPRRSGRVMEYF	TGTGCCAGCAGCCCCAGGAGAAGCGGGAGGGTGATGGAGTACTTC
TRBV11-1	TRBJ2-1	-	few	CASSLVSGTLNEQFF	TGTGCCAGCAGCTTAGTTTCCGGGACGCTCAATGAGCAGTTCTTC
TRBV18	TRBJ1-5	TRBD1	many	CASTNRDRAYNQPQHF	TGTGCCAGCACCAACCGGGACAGGGCCTACAATCAGCCCCAGCATTTT
TRBV4-3	TRBJ2-7	-	-	CASSQVLSSEGEQYF	TGCGCCAGCAGCCAAGTCCTATCTAGCGAGGGCGAGCAGTACTTC
TRBV12-3/TRBV12-4	TRBJ1-2	-	-	CASSLRGLPPHYGYTF	TGTGCCAGCAGTCTGCGGGGACTCCCCCCCCACTATGGCTACACCTTC
TRBV20-1	TRBJ2-6	-	few	CSARGEGLGANVLTF	TGCAGTGCTAGAGGAGAGGGCCTGGGGGCCAACGTCCTGACTTTC
TRBV4-1	TRBJ2-7	TRBD1	few	CASSRVQGADYEQYF	TGCGCCAGCAGCCGAGTACAGGGGGCGGACTACGAGCAGTACTTC